These T cell receptor beta chains were read from a single sample in a study of PD-L1 blockade in urothelial cancer. Repertoires were generated with immunoSEQ multiplex PCR, while TCRdb's copy carries only in-frame clones and drops some. The repertoire holds about 85,000 clones, under 90% seen once, with over 13% in the top ten. Specimen: PBMCs, collected around atezolizumab (anti-PD-L1) treatment. These receptor sequences come from a man aged 60 to 69 with urothelial cancer. CDR3s include the opening cysteine and the closing phenylalanine or tryptophan. The order of the fields is V gene, J gene, D gene, clone size, CDR3 DNA, CDR3 protein. The D gene is left open where the match is weak. Clone size, where shown, is once, few, many, or a class for clones that have expanded.

>TRBV19|TRBJ2-3|TRBD2|NA
TGTGCCAGTAGGGGGACTAGCGGGAGCACAGATACGCAGTATTTT
CASRGTSGSTDTQYF
>TRBV11-3|TRBJ2-1|NA|NA
TGTGCCAGCGGCCGGGGGGCGTACAATGAGCAGTTCTTC
CASGRGAYNEQFF
>TRBV7-2|TRBJ1-2|TRBD1|NA
TGTGCCAGCAGCCCCTACCAAATGGACAGGGAAGGCTACACCTTC
CASSPYQMDREGYTF
>TRBV7-2|TRBJ2-5|TRBD2|once
TGTGCCAGCAGCAAGGGACTAGCGGGAGAAGAGACCCAGTACTTC
CASSKGLAGEETQYF
>TRBV6-5|TRBJ2-1|NA|NA
TGTGCCAGCAGCCCTACCTCTAGTTCCTACAATGAGCAGTTCTTC
CASSPTSSSYNEQFF
>TRBV7-6|TRBJ2-1|TRBD2|NA
TGTGCCAGCAGCTTATGGGGGGGAGTGGGTTACAATGAGCAGTTCTTC
CASSLWGGVGYNEQFF
>TRBV11-2|TRBJ2-7|NA|NA
TGTGCCAGCAGAAATTACCGAGACAGAAGCTCCTACGAGCAGTACTTC
CASRNYRDRSSYEQYF
>TRBV7-2|TRBJ1-2|NA|few
TGTGCCAGCAGCTTAATAGGCAGGGAGGCCTATGGCTACACCTTC
CASSLIGREAYGYTF
>TRBV5-5|TRBJ1-4|TRBD1|NA
TGTGCCAGCGGGACAGAAGTTTTTAGTGAAAAACTGTTTTTT
CASGTEVFSEKLFF
>TRBV5-1|TRBJ2-6|NA|NA
TGCGCCAGCAGACCCGCGGGGTCTGGGGCCAACGTCCTGACTTTC
CASRPAGSGANVLTF
>TRBV10-3|TRBJ1-1|TRBD1|NA
TGTGCCATCAGTTCAGGGGGCAAGGGTGAAGCTTTCTTT
CAISSGGKGEAFF
>TRBV30|TRBJ1-5|TRBD1|few
TGTGCCTGGAGTTCTACAGGGGGCGCCTATAGCAATCAGCCCCAGCATTTT
CAWSSTGGAYSNQPQHF
>TRBV4-3|TRBJ2-7|TRBD2|NA
TGCGCCAGCAGCCAATACCGGGGGGCCTACGAGCAGTACTTC
CASSQYRGAYEQYF
>TRBV28|TRBJ2-7|NA|NA
TGTGCCAGCAGTTTATACGGGGGAGCCTCCTACGAGCAGTACTTC
CASSLYGGASYEQYF
>TRBV11-3|TRBJ2-7|TRBD1|NA
TGTGCCAGCAGCCCCAGACAGGGCCCCTACGAGCAGTACTTC
CASSPRQGPYEQYF
>TRBV6-5|TRBJ2-2|NA|NA
TGTGCCAGCAGTGTCCTTAGGGGTACCGGGGAGCTGTTTTTT
CASSVLRGTGELFF
>TRBV19|TRBJ1-1|NA|NA
TGTGCCAGTAGTTCCCGGCAGGGTGAAGCTTTCTTT
CASSSRQGEAFF
>TRBV7-2|TRBJ2-1|NA|NA
TGTGCCAGCAGCTTGAGCCCGGGAGCCTACAATGAGCAGTTCTTC
CASSLSPGAYNEQFF
>TRBV9|TRBJ1-1|NA|NA
TGTGCCAGCAGCGTAGTTAAAGGGGGTGTCACTGAAGCTTTCTTT
CASSVVKGGVTEAFF
>TRBV9|TRBJ2-7|TRBD2|NA
TGTGCCAGCAGCTCAGGGACTAGCGTCTACGAGCAGTACTTC
CASSSGTSVYEQYF
>TRBV4-1|TRBJ1-3|NA|NA
TGCGCCAGCAGCCAAGGGTTCAGGGGTAGTGTGTCTGGAAACACCATATATTTT
CASSQGFRGSVSGNTIYF
>TRBV10-1|TRBJ2-7|NA|once
TGCGCCAGCAGTGAGTTCAGATCTCTTGCCCGTATGTACTTC
CASSEFRSLARMYF
>TRBV5-4|TRBJ1-2|NA|NA
TGTGCCAGCAGCTTGGCGGGGACCGGGGGGGGCTACACCTTC
CASSLAGTGGGYTF
>TRBV6-1|TRBJ2-7|NA|NA
TGTGCCAGCAGTGTTGAGGGGGCCTACGAGCAGTACTTC
CASSVEGAYEQYF
>TRBV4-2|TRBJ1-5|NA|NA
TGTGCCAGCAGCCCCCTGGGAGACAATCAGCCCCAGCATTTT
CASSPLGDNQPQHF
>TRBV25-1|TRBJ2-2|TRBD2|few
TGTGCCAGCTCGGTAGCGGGAGGAGCCGGGGAGCTGTTTTTT
CASSVAGGAGELFF
>TRBV6-5|TRBJ1-1|NA|NA
TGTGCCAGCAGCACCAGGGTAGGGATGAACACTGAAGCTTTCTTT
CASSTRVGMNTEAFF
>TRBV9|TRBJ2-7|TRBD1|NA
TGTGCCAGCAGCGTAGGCGACAGGGGTTACGAGCAGTACTTC
CASSVGDRGYEQYF
>TRBV2|TRBJ2-7|NA|NA
TGTGCCAGCAGTCTTGGGACTTACTACGAGCAGTACTTC
CASSLGTYYEQYF
>TRBV4-1|TRBJ1-4|TRBD1|NA
TGCGCCAGCAGCTTTCGACAGGGAACTAATGAAAAACTGTTTTTT
CASSFRQGTNEKLFF
>TRBV29-1|TRBJ2-7|TRBD1|NA
TGCAGCGTCGGACAGGGGGCGCGAGAGCAGTACTTC
CSVGQGAREQYF
>TRBV5-6|TRBJ2-7|NA|once
TGTGCCAGCAGCCCGGCGGGGTCCTATGAGGCCTACGAGCAGTACTTC
CASSPAGSYEAYEQYF
>TRBV19|TRBJ1-3|TRBD1|once
TGTGCCAGTAGTATACCAGGGGGCGCTCCCGGAAACACCATATATTTT
CASSIPGGAPGNTIYF
>TRBV2|TRBJ1-2|TRBD1|NA
TGTGCCAGCAGGCTTCTAAATCAGGGGGCGGAGGGCTACACCTTC
CASRLLNQGAEGYTF
>TRBV9|TRBJ2-6|TRBD1|NA
TGTGCCAGCAGCACCCGACAGGGAGCTGGGGCCAACGTCCTGACTTTC
CASSTRQGAGANVLTF
>TRBV28|TRBJ2-1|NA|NA
TGTGCCAGCAGCCCTCCGCGGAGCTCCTACAATGAGCAGTTCTTC
CASSPPRSSYNEQFF
>TRBV7-2|TRBJ1-2|TRBD1|NA
TGTGCCAGCACCACACAGGGGGGTCATGGAAACTATGGCTACACCTTC
CASTTQGGHGNYGYTF
>TRBV7-3|TRBJ2-1|TRBD2|NA
TGTGCCAGCAGCGCCGGACTAGCGGGATACAATGAGCAGTTCTTC
CASSAGLAGYNEQFF
>TRBV11-3|TRBJ2-5|NA|NA
TGTGCCAGCAGCTTAAATGGGGCGGGGGAGACCCAGTACTTC
CASSLNGAGETQYF
>TRBV6-1|TRBJ2-3|TRBD1|NA
TGTGCCAGCACCGAATACAGGGGGACAGATACGCAGTATTTT
CASTEYRGTDTQYF
>TRBV18|TRBJ1-4|NA|once
TGTGCCAGCTCGCCGCAAGCACAGGCAACTAATGAAAAACTGTTTTTT
CASSPQAQATNEKLFF
>TRBV18|TRBJ2-5|TRBD1|NA
TGTGCCAGCTCACCGCGGACAGGGGAGGCAGAGACCCAGTACTTC
CASSPRTGEAETQYF
>TRBV30|TRBJ2-5|TRBD2|NA
TGTGCCTGGAGTGCGAGGGACAGACGACTAGCGGGGGGCCTTGGTGAGACCCAGTACTTC
CAWSARDRRLAGGLGETQYF
>TRBV4-1|TRBJ1-5|NA|NA
TGCGCCAGCAGCCACGCAGGCAATCAGCCCCAGCATTTT
CASSHAGNQPQHF
>TRBV9|TRBJ2-6|TRBD1|NA
TGTGCCAGCAGCGTAGCCGAGACAGGGGACGGGGCCAACGTCCTGACTTTC
CASSVAETGDGANVLTF
>TRBV7-3|TRBJ2-7|TRBD1|NA
TGTGCCAGCAGCCCGGGACAGGGGACCTACGAGCAGTACTTC
CASSPGQGTYEQYF
>TRBV5-1|TRBJ2-1|TRBD1|NA
TGCGCCAGCAGCACCTATCTGGGACAGGAGGGTGAGCAGTTCTTC
CASSTYLGQEGEQFF
>TRBV29-1|TRBJ1-3|NA|NA
TGCAGCGTTGGGGGGGGGTCTGGAAACACCATATATTTT
CSVGGGSGNTIYF
>TRBV2|TRBJ2-1|TRBD1|NA
TGTGCCAGCAGCGGAACCGGGACAGGGGGTTACAATGAGCAGTTCTTC
CASSGTGTGGYNEQFF
>TRBV2|TRBJ2-1|TRBD2|NA
TGTGCCAGCAGTATACTAGCGGGAGGGCCTGGTAATGAGCAGTTCTTC
CASSILAGGPGNEQFF
>TRBV30|TRBJ2-1|TRBD1|NA
TGTGCTACGAGGTCAGGGGGAGAGCAGTTCTTC
CATRSGGEQFF
>TRBV5-4|TRBJ2-5|NA|NA
TGTGCCAGCAGCTTCCGGGGGCAAGAGACCCAGTACTTC
CASSFRGQETQYF
>TRBV6-5|TRBJ2-6|NA|NA
TGTGCCAGCAGTTACGGGATACAGGTCAACGTCCTGACTTTC
CASSYGIQVNVLTF